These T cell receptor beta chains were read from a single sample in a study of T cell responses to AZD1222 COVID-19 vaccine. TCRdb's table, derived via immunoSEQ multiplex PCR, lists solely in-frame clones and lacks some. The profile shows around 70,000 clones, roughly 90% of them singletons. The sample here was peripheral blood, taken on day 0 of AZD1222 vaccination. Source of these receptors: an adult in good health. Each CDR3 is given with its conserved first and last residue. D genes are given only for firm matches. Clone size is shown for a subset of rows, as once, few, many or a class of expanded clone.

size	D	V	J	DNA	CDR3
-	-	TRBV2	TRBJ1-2	TGTGCCAGCAGTCCCGACGGGAACTATGGCTACACCTTC	CASSPDGNYGYTF
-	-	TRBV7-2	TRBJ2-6	TGTGCCAGCAGCTACAGGGAGGCTGGGGCCAACGTCCTGACTTTC	CASSYREAGANVLTF
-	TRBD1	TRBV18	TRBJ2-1	TGTGCCAGCTCACCCTCCAGGGGGTCCTACAATGAGCAGTTCTTC	CASSPSRGSYNEQFF
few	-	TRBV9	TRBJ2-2	TGTGCCAGCAGCGCATTCGGGATCTCTGGGACCGGGGAGCTGTTTTTT	CASSAFGISGTGELFF
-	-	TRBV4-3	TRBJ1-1	TGCGCCAGCAGCCAAGATGAGGGTCTGGGGAACACTGAAGCTTTCTTT	CASSQDEGLGNTEAFF
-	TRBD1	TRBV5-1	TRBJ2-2	TGCGCCAGCAGCCAGGGGGCTGGCACCGGGGAGCTGTTTTTT	CASSQGAGTGELFF
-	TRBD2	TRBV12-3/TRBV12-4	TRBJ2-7	TGTGCCAGCAGTTTAGGACTAGCTTACGAGCAGTACTTC	CASSLGLAYEQYF
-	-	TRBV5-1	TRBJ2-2	TGCGCCAGCAGCTTTTCAGAGGGGACCACCGGGGAGCTGTTTTTT	CASSFSEGTTGELFF
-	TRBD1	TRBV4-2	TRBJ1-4	TGTGCCAGCAGCCAAGGGACAGGCTCTAATGAAAAACTGTTTTTT	CASSQGTGSNEKLFF
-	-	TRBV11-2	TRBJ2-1	TGTGCCAGCAGCTTAGATTATGCGGGGGCCGGGCAGTTCTTC	CASSLDYAGAGQFF
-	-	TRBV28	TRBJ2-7	TGTGCCAGCAGTTTAGGGGCCCTCGAGCAGTACTTC	CASSLGALEQYF
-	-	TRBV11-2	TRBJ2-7	TGTGCCAGCAGCTCCGGACGGGGGTTCTACGAGCAGTACTTC	CASSSGRGFYEQYF
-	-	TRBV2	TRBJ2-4	TGTGCCAGCAGTGTTGAACAAGCCAACATTCAGTACTTC	CASSVEQANIQYF
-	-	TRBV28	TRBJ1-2	TGTGCCAGCAGTTTTCGGGTCGGGCGTGGCTATGGCTACACCTTC	CASSFRVGRGYGYTF
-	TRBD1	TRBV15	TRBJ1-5	TGTGCCACCAGCGGGGGGGACAGGGGGCGAGGTCAGCCCCAGCATTTT	CATSGGDRGRGQPQHF
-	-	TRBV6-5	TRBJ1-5	TGTGCCAGCAGACTCTCCGACAGTAGCAATCAGCCCCAGCATTTT	CASRLSDSSNQPQHF
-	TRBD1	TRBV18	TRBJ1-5	TGTGCCAGCTCACCCGGACAGGGCGTCGATCAGCCCCAGCATTTT	CASSPGQGVDQPQHF
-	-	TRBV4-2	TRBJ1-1	TGTGCCAGCAGCCAGACAGAAGGTACCGGGAACACTGAAGCTTTCTTT	CASSQTEGTGNTEAFF
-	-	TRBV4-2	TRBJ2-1	TGTGCCAGCAGCCAAGAGATTCGGGAGAACAATGAGCAGTTCTTC	CASSQEIRENNEQFF
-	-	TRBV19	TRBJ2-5	TGTGCCAGTAGTATCGATAAAACTCGAGAGACCCAGTACTTC	CASSIDKTRETQYF
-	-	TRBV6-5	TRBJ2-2	TGTGCCAGCCCCAGGGCCCTTAACAGCGGGGAGCTGTTTTTT	CASPRALNSGELFF
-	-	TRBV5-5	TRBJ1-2	TGTGCCAGCAGCGAAGAAGTAAATGCCTATGGCTACACCTTC	CASSEEVNAYGYTF
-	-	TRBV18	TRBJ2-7	TGTGCCAGCTCACCTGGCGAAGGATCCTACGAGCAGTACTTC	CASSPGEGSYEQYF
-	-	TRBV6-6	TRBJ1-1	TGTGCCAGCCACCATGACGCGCCTCCCACTGAAGCTTTCTTT	CASHHDAPPTEAFF
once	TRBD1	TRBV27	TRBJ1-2	TGTGCCAGCAGTTCAGGGACAGGGCACTATGGCTACACCTTC	CASSSGTGHYGYTF
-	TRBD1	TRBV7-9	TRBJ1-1	TGTGCCGACTCACTCTGGGACAGGGTGGTCACTGAAGCTTTCTTT	CADSLWDRVVTEAFF
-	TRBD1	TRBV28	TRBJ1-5	TGTGCCAGCAGTTCTGGACAGGGGGACAATCAGCCCCAGCATTTT	CASSSGQGDNQPQHF
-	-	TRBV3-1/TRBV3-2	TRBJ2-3	TGTGCCAGCAGCCAAGCCGTAGCTTTTAGCACAGATACGCAGTATTTT	CASSQAVAFSTDTQYF
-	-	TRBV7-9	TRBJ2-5	TGTGCCAGCAGCTTAAGACAGAAAAGAGCCTTACAAGAGACCCAGTACTTC	CASSLRQKRALQETQYF
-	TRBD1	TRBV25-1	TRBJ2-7	TGTGCCAGCAGTGTACCGGGACAGGGAGTCCACGAGCAGTACTTC	CASSVPGQGVHEQYF
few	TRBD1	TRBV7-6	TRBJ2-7	TGTGCCAGCAGTCCAGGACAGGGGGCCTCCTACGAGCAGTACTTC	CASSPGQGASYEQYF
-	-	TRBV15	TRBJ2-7	TGTGCCACCAGCGTAGAGCTCGGCGGATCCTACGAGCAGTACTTC	CATSVELGGSYEQYF
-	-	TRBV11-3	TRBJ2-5	TGTGCCAGCAGCTTAGATCAAGAGACCCAGTACTTC	CASSLDQETQYF
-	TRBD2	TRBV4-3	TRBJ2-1	TGCGCCAGCAGCCAAGATACTAGCGGGTTAGGAAAGGTTCACGAGCAGTTCTTC	CASSQDTSGLGKVHEQFF
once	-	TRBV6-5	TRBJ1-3	TGTGCCAGCAGACCACTTGGAAACACCATATATTTT	CASRPLGNTIYF
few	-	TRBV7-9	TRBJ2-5	TGTGCCAGCAGCCTGGGCCCCCAGGGGAAGGATTGGACCCAGTACTTC	CASSLGPQGKDWTQYF